These 8 T cell receptor beta chains share one sample of origin, sequenced in a study of spatial heterogeneity in lung cancer. The time point here: sample taken at primary tumor resection. TCRdb passed the 5' RACE reads through MiXCR, listing each CDR3 protein once. The sample contains about 2,900 distinct CDR3 sequences, 17% of which appear only once. Here the sequenced sample was normal lung tissue next to the tumor, taken at surgery. The receptors here all came from a female donor with early-stage non-small cell lung cancer.

The V and J genes are TRBV27 and TRBJ2-7; D is perhaps TRBD2 (5 bases). Germline CDR1 and CDR2: MNHEY and SMNVEV (reference sequence). The CDR3 is 13 residues long. V was pared by 2 bases and J by 7 bases, with 12 bases between. The CDR3 loop reads CASSLRGLREQYF. CDR3 in DNA: TGTGCCAGCAGTTTACGGGGATTGAGGGAGCAGTACTTC.

This clonotype was recorded many times. The rearrangement joins TRBV3-1 to TRBJ1-2; no definite D call. V gave up 0 bases and J gave up 8 bases, with 13 bases separating them. This CDR3 contains 14 residues. CDR1 and CDR2 (germline): LGHDT, YNNKEL (reference sequence). CDR3 sequence (DNA): TGTGCCAGCAGCCAAGATTCGGGGTTTTGGGGCTACACCTTC. Protein sequence: CASSQDSGFWGYTF.

The chain combines TRBV6-5 with TRBJ2-7; D perhaps matches TRBD1 (5 bases). CDR3 length: 14 residues. V was trimmed by 6 bases and J by 2 bases, leaving 14 bases between them. Germline V gene lookup returns CDR1 MNHEY and CDR2 SVGAGI. CDR3 sequence reads: CASSSGIGPYEQYF. The CDR3 nucleotides are TGTGCCAGCAGCTCAGGGATAGGGCCCTACGAGCAGTACTTC.

This clonotype is judged medium-sized. The CDR3 sequence: CSVASSGYDEQFF. DNA for the CDR3: TGCAGCGTTGCGTCTAGCGGGTACGATGAGCAGTTCTTC. The rearrangement joins TRBV29-1 to TRBJ2-1; 8 bases line up with TRBD2. With V trimmed by 4 bases and J by 8 bases, 7 bases remained unmatched. The CDR3 is made up of 13 amino acids. Germline V CDR1 and CDR2: SQVTM, ANQGSEA.

V and J are TRBV6-6 and TRBJ2-1, with a weak D call TRBD2 (7 bases). The germline V gene encodes CDR1 MNHNY and CDR2 SVGAGI (reference sequence). V lost 1 base to trimming and J lost 5 bases, with 15 bases between them. CDR3 length: 16 residues. CDR3 in DNA: TGTGCCAGCAGTTACTACGGGGGGCCCCCCGACAATGAGCAGTTCTTC. Residues: CASSYYGGPPDNEQFF.

This clonotype is classed as medium-sized (0.01 to 0.1%). The chain uses TRBV2 and TRBJ2-7; a possible D gene is TRBD2 (6 bases). Germline CDR1 reads SNHLY; CDR2 reads FYNNEI. Trimming took 5 bases from V and 12 from J, leaving 29 bases between them. The CDR3 runs to 16 residues. Here the CDR3 reads CASSLTLAGPSLGLYF. The CDR3 DNA is TGTGCCAGCAGTTTAACCTTGGCGGGACCCTCCCTGGGTTTGTACTTC.

Relative to its sample, this clonotype is large. The rearrangement uses TRBV11-2 and TRBJ2-1, with 12 bases that match TRBD2. J was trimmed by 7 bases and V by 8 bases; bases with no gene match: 21. Germline loops: CDR1 SGHAT, CDR2 FQNNGV. The CDR3 spans 19 residues. In DNA form, the CDR3 reads TGTGCCAGCGCCCCCAAAGAGGTAGGACTAGCGGGAATTAGAAATGAGCAGTTCTTC. Translated, it gives CASAPKEVGLAGIRNEQFF.

Within the sample, this clonotype is medium-sized. The genes are TRBV28 and TRBJ2-3; 7 bases fit TRBD2. Trimming at V came to 10 bases and at J to 1 base, leaving 8 bases not matched to a gene. Germline CDR1 MDHEN, CDR2 SYDVKM. The CDR3 has 14 amino acids. This chain's CDR3 is CAIKERGRTDTQYF. In DNA, the CDR3 is TGTGCCATCAAGGAGCGGGGACGCACAGATACGCAGTATTTT.